The 12 T cell receptor beta chains reported below all come from one sample, sequenced in a study of T cell changes during pregnancy in multiple sclerosis. Only in-frame clones appear in the TCRdb table, and some are missing; sequencing was by immunoSEQ multiplex PCR. This table holds about 46,000 clones, more than 90% found once. The starting material was CD8+ T cells from peripheral blood mononuclear cells, obtained after pregnancy. The source is a female donor with multiple sclerosis, enrolled in a pregnancy study.

This sequence joins TRBV5-1 and TRBJ1-1; TRBD1 is a possible D gene (5 bases). This CDR3 region has 14 residues. Germline V CDR1 and CDR2: SGHRS, YFSETQ. V lost 0 bases and J 3 bases, leaving 9 bases between the germline ends. The CDR3 DNA sequence: TGCGCCAGCAGCTTGGCAGGGTTTGACACTGAAGCTTTCTTT. Protein: CASSLAGFDTEAFF. Full variable domain (outside the CDR3, taken from reference TRBV5-1 and TRBJ1-1): KAGVTQTPRYLIKTRGQQVTLSCSPISGHRSVSWYQQTPGQGLQFLFEYFSETQRNKGNFPGRFSGRQFSNSRSEMNVSTLELGDSALYLCASSLAGFDTEAFFGQGTRLTVV.

This chain connects TRBV13 to TRBJ2-2; TRBD2 aligns across 11 bases. V shed 5 bases, J shed 1 base, and the junction held 3 bases outside the gene matches. CDR3 size: 16 residues. The germline V gene encodes CDR1 PRHDT and CDR2 FYEKMQ (reference sequence). The CDR3 DNA sequence: TGTGCCAGCAGCCCCGGACTAGCGGGGAACACCGGGGAGCTGTTTTTT. Protein: CASSPGLAGNTGELFF.

This clone was counted between two and nine times. This sample also contains other DNA sequences that code for the same CDR3. The chain couples TRBV25-1 to TRBJ2-5, with TRBD2 identical over 7 bases. The J segment lost 5 bases and the V segment lost 1 base, leaving 7 bases of the junction unmatched. The CDR3 consists of 15 residues. Germline V gene sequence: CDR1 MGHDK, CDR2 SYGVNS. The CDR3 loop is CASSELSSGQETQYF. The CDR3 DNA sequence: TGTGCCAGCAGTGAATTGTCTAGCGGCCAGGAGACCCAGTACTTC.

The chain links TRBV7-9 to TRBJ2-4; 8 bases fit TRBD1. CDR1 and CDR2 from the germline V gene are SEHNR and FQNEAQ (reference sequence). Trimming removed 2 bases from V and 7 bases from J; junction bases left unmatched: 13. CDR3 length equals 17 residues. The CDR3 DNA reads as TGTGCCAGCAGCTTAATCCTCCAGGGGGCTTGGGGTAACATTCAGTACTTC. It specifies CASSLILQGAWGNIQYF.

The chain carries TRBV30 and TRBJ1-1, with D possibly being TRBD1 (5 bases). Germline V lookup: CDR1 GTSNPN, CDR2 SVGIG (reference sequence). The CDR3 spans 13 residues. V shed 3 bases and J shed 4 bases, with 12 bases lying between them. CDR3 coding DNA: TGTGCCTGGAGCAGGGTTTTACTCACTGAAGCTTTCTTT. The encoded protein is CAWSRVLLTEAFF.

This clone occurred many times. The chain links TRBV9 to TRBJ1-1; TRBD1 aligns across 9 bases. From germline, CDR1 is SGDLS and CDR2 YYNGEE. The CDR3 loop spans 17 amino acids. The J segment lost 2 bases and the V segment lost 0 bases, leaving 8 bases of the junction unmatched. CDR3 nucleotides: TGTGCCAGCAGCGTAGGAGGGACAGGGCTCCTTAACACTGAAGCTTTCTTT. Translating gives CASSVGGTGLLNTEAFF. Complete variable domain (other parts from reference TRBV9 and TRBJ1-1): DSGVTQTPKHLITATGQRVTLRCSPRSGDLSVYWYQQSLDQGLQFLIQYYNGEERAKGNILERFSAQQFPDLHSELNLSSLELGDSALYFCASSVGGTGLLNTEAFFGQGTRLTVV.

CDR3 protein: CASSKGQGRDTQYF. CDR3 nucleotides: TGCGCCAGCAGTAAAGGACAGGGTAGGGATACGCAGTATTTT. The genes are TRBV5-1 and TRBJ2-3, with 8 bases that match TRBD1. Germline assignment: CDR1 SGHRS and CDR2 YFSETQ. This CDR3 is 14 amino acids long. J gave up 6 bases and V 5 bases, and 8 bases lay outside the gene matches.

This rearrangement joins TRBV2 to TRBJ2-1, with 9 bases identical to TRBD2. CDR3 length: 15 residues. From germline, CDR1 is SNHLY and CDR2 FYNNEI. With V trimmed by 5 bases and J by 5 bases, 7 bases remained unmatched. CDR3 in DNA: TGTGCCAGCAGTCACCCTAGCGGGAACGACAATGAGCAGTTCTTC. Translation: CASSHPSGNDNEQFF.

The genes are TRBV5-4 and TRBJ2-7; the D gene is possibly TRBD1 (7 bases). V was trimmed by 4 bases and J by 3 bases, leaving 17 bases between them. Germline V gives CDR1 SGHNT, CDR2 YYREEE (reference sequence). The CDR3 runs 15 residues. The CDR3 sequence: CASSPRGAGYYEQYF. In nucleotides, the CDR3 is TGTGCCAGCAGCCCCAGGGGGGCGGGCTACTACGAGCAGTACTTC.

This rearrangement joins TRBV5-6 to TRBJ2-7, with no clear D. CDR1 SGHDT and CDR2 YYEEEE come from the germline V gene. Deletions cut 5 bases from V and 2 bases from J, with 8 bases between. This CDR3 has 12 amino acids. In nucleotides, the CDR3 is TGTGCCAGCAGGCGAGAAACCTACGAGCAGTACTTC. Translating gives CASRRETYEQYF.

This rearrangement joins TRBV10-3 to TRBJ1-2, with 10 nucleotides matching TRBD1. The CDR3 runs 14 residues. V lost 6 bases to trimming and J lost 1 base; unmatched junction nucleotides: 2. Germline V gives CDR1 ENHRY, CDR2 SYGVKD. Here the CDR3 DNA reads TGTGCCATCAGGGGGACAGGGGATAACTATGGCTACACCTTC. Its translation is CAIRGTGDNYGYTF.

CDR3: CASSDGGSNSQHF. CDR3 coding DNA: TGTGCCAGTAGTGACGGGGGAAGCAATTCCCAGCATTTT. This chain connects TRBV19 to TRBJ1-5, with a tentative D call TRBD1 (5 bases). This CDR3 is 13 amino acids long. V lost 5 bases to trimming and J lost 11 bases, with 16 bases between them. Germline assignment: CDR1 LNHDA and CDR2 SQIVND (reference sequence).